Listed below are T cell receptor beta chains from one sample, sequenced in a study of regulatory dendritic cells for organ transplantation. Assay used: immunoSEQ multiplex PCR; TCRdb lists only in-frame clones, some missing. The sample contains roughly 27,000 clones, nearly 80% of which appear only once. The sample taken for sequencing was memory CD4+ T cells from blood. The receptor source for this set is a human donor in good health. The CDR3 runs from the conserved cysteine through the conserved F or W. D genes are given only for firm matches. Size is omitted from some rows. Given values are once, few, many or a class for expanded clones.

CDR3 DNA: TGTGCCAGCAGTGCAAGCGGGAGGGTGAACGAGCAGTACTTC
CDR3 protein: CASSASGRVNEQYF
J gene: TRBJ2-7
clone size: NA
D gene: TRBD2
V gene: TRBV9
CDR3 length: 14

CDR3 DNA: TGTGCCAGTAGTAAAAGGACTGGGGGAGGTCAAGAGACCCAGTACTTC
CDR3 protein: CASSKRTGGGQETQYF
J gene: TRBJ2-5
clone size: NA
D gene: NA
V gene: TRBV19
CDR3 length: 16

CDR3 DNA: TGTGCCAGCAGCTTTTTACCGGGGGCGGAAGAGACCCAGTACTTC
CDR3 protein: CASSFLPGAEETQYF
J gene: TRBJ2-5
clone size: NA
D gene: NA
V gene: TRBV5-4
CDR3 length: 15

CDR3 DNA: TGTGCCAGCAGCGTGGGGGGGCCAAATCAGCCCCAGCATTTT
CDR3 protein: CASSVGGPNQPQHF
J gene: TRBJ1-5
clone size: NA
D gene: NA
V gene: TRBV9
CDR3 length: 14

CDR3 DNA: TGCAGCGTTGAAGTAGGCAACCAAGAAGAGACCCAGTACTTC
CDR3 protein: CSVEVGNQEETQYF
J gene: TRBJ2-5
clone size: NA
D gene: NA
V gene: TRBV29-1
CDR3 length: 14

CDR3 DNA: TGCAGCGTTACCGTCCAATTAGCCAAAAACATTCAGTACTTC
CDR3 protein: CSVTVQLAKNIQYF
J gene: TRBJ2-4
clone size: once
D gene: NA
V gene: TRBV29-1
CDR3 length: 14

CDR3 DNA: TGCAGCGTCCAGCGGGTCAGCAATGAGCAGTTCTTC
CDR3 protein: CSVQRVSNEQFF
J gene: TRBJ2-1
clone size: NA
D gene: NA
V gene: TRBV29-1
CDR3 length: 12

CDR3 DNA: TGTGCCAGCAGCGCAGGGACCGACAGGGCCGGAGGCTACACCTTC
CDR3 protein: CASSAGTDRAGGYTF
J gene: TRBJ1-2
clone size: NA
D gene: TRBD1
V gene: TRBV7-8
CDR3 length: 15

CDR3 DNA: TGTGCCAGCAGCCCAGGGGGGGTATTAGCGGATACGCAGTATTTT
CDR3 protein: CASSPGGVLADTQYF
J gene: TRBJ2-3
clone size: NA
D gene: NA
V gene: TRBV5-4
CDR3 length: 15

CDR3 DNA: TGTGCCAGCTCACCCGACCGCAGCGGTCCCTACGAGCAGTACTTC
CDR3 protein: CASSPDRSGPYEQYF
J gene: TRBJ2-7
clone size: NA
D gene: NA
V gene: TRBV18
CDR3 length: 15

CDR3 DNA: TGTGCCACCAGCAGAGATAGTCACACAGATACGCAGTATTTT
CDR3 protein: CATSRDSHTDTQYF
J gene: TRBJ2-3
clone size: NA
D gene: NA
V gene: TRBV15
CDR3 length: 14

CDR3 DNA: TGTGCCTGGAGTGTCGGACAGGGCCAAGCCTACTTC
CDR3 protein: CAWSVGQGQAYF
J gene: TRBJ2-7
clone size: NA
D gene: TRBD1
V gene: TRBV30
CDR3 length: 12

CDR3 DNA: TGTGCCAGCAGCTTGTGGATTCCAACCTACGAGCAGTACTTC
CDR3 protein: CASSLWIPTYEQYF
J gene: TRBJ2-7
clone size: NA
D gene: NA
V gene: TRBV5-8
CDR3 length: 14

CDR3 DNA: TGTGCCAGCAGTGAGTCTAGCGGAGTTTACGAGCAGTACTTC
CDR3 protein: CASSESSGVYEQYF
J gene: TRBJ2-7
clone size: once
D gene: TRBD2
V gene: TRBV2
CDR3 length: 14

CDR3 DNA: TGTGCCAGCAGTTACTCTGTTTACGGGAGGAATGAGCAGTTCTTC
CDR3 protein: CASSYSVYGRNEQFF
J gene: TRBJ2-1
clone size: NA
D gene: TRBD2
V gene: TRBV6-5
CDR3 length: 15

CDR3 DNA: TGCGCCACCCCTGGACAGGGGAACTACGAGCAGTACTTC
CDR3 protein: CATPGQGNYEQYF
J gene: TRBJ2-7
clone size: NA
D gene: TRBD1
V gene: TRBV10-1
CDR3 length: 13

CDR3 DNA: TGTGCCAGCTCGGCAAACAGGGGGAACGAGCAGTACTTC
CDR3 protein: CASSANRGNEQYF
J gene: TRBJ2-7
clone size: NA
D gene: TRBD1
V gene: TRBV18
CDR3 length: 13

CDR3 DNA: TGTGCCAGCAGCTCCGACCGGGACTCCAGTTTGTCGCAGTATTTT
CDR3 protein: CASSSDRDSSLSQYF
J gene: TRBJ2-3
clone size: NA
D gene: NA
V gene: TRBV7-9
CDR3 length: 15

CDR3 DNA: TGTGCCAGTAGCGTGGGACTAGGATGGTTCGGGGAGCTGTTTTTT
CDR3 protein: CASSVGLGWFGELFF
J gene: TRBJ2-2
clone size: NA
D gene: TRBD2
V gene: TRBV19
CDR3 length: 15

CDR3 DNA: TGCGCCAGCAGCCAAGGGGCTCCGGGAGGGACAGATACGCAGTATTTT
CDR3 protein: CASSQGAPGGTDTQYF
J gene: TRBJ2-3
clone size: NA
D gene: TRBD2
V gene: TRBV4-3
CDR3 length: 16

CDR3 DNA: TGTGCTATGAGCTCCTATAATTCACCCCTCCACTTT
CDR3 protein: CAMSSYNSPLHF
J gene: TRBJ1-6
clone size: once
D gene: NA
V gene: TRBV4-2
CDR3 length: 12

CDR3 DNA: TGCGCCAGCAGCCCTCAGGGGCACACAGATACGCAGTATTTT
CDR3 protein: CASSPQGHTDTQYF
J gene: TRBJ2-3
clone size: NA
D gene: NA
V gene: TRBV4-3
CDR3 length: 14

CDR3 DNA: TGTGCCAGCTCTTCTAATCTTGGCTACGAGCAGTACTTC
CDR3 protein: CASSSNLGYEQYF
J gene: TRBJ2-7
clone size: NA
D gene: NA
V gene: TRBV2
CDR3 length: 13

CDR3 DNA: TGTGCCAGCAGCTTGGCCCTTGTGGGCAGCTATGGCTACACCTTC
CDR3 protein: CASSLALVGSYGYTF
J gene: TRBJ1-2
clone size: once
D gene: NA
V gene: TRBV5-6
CDR3 length: 15

CDR3 DNA: TGCAGCGTTGGCAATATGGGGGACAGGGGGACAAACTATGGCTACACCTTC
CDR3 protein: CSVGNMGDRGTNYGYTF
J gene: TRBJ1-2
clone size: NA
D gene: TRBD1
V gene: TRBV29-1
CDR3 length: 17

CDR3 DNA: TGTGCCAGCACCCCTTATGGCGGGACTCTGAATGAGCAGTTCTTC
CDR3 protein: CASTPYGGTLNEQFF
J gene: TRBJ2-1
clone size: NA
D gene: NA
V gene: TRBV27
CDR3 length: 15

CDR3 DNA: TGCGCCAGCAGCCAACACAGAGCTGATAATGAAAAACTGTTTTTT
CDR3 protein: CASSQHRADNEKLFF
J gene: TRBJ1-4
clone size: NA
D gene: NA
V gene: TRBV4-3
CDR3 length: 15

CDR3 DNA: TGTGCCAGCAGCCCTCCTCTAGGGAGAAACGATGAGCAGTTCTTC
CDR3 protein: CASSPPLGRNDEQFF
J gene: TRBJ2-1
clone size: NA
D gene: NA
V gene: TRBV9
CDR3 length: 15

CDR3 DNA: TGCGCCAGCAGCCAAGATTCGGCGGGCGGGGAGGAGACCCAGTACTTC
CDR3 protein: CASSQDSAGGEETQYF
J gene: TRBJ2-5
clone size: NA
D gene: NA
V gene: TRBV4-3
CDR3 length: 16

CDR3 DNA: TGTGCCAGCAGCCAATTCAGGGATGACGAGCAGTACTTC
CDR3 protein: CASSQFRDDEQYF
J gene: TRBJ2-7
clone size: few
D gene: NA
V gene: TRBV7-8
CDR3 length: 13

CDR3 DNA: TGTGCCAGCAGTGAGGAGACAGGGCGCGCGGAGACCCAGTACTTC
CDR3 protein: CASSEETGRAETQYF
J gene: TRBJ2-5
clone size: NA
D gene: TRBD1
V gene: TRBV6-1
CDR3 length: 15

CDR3 DNA: TGCGCCAGCAGCCAAGATTCGGGACAGACTAACTATGGCTACACCTTC
CDR3 protein: CASSQDSGQTNYGYTF
J gene: TRBJ1-2
clone size: NA
D gene: TRBD1
V gene: TRBV4-3
CDR3 length: 16

CDR3 DNA: TGTGCCAGCAGCTTAGCGGCAGGGAGAGGCGAAAAACTGTTTTTT
CDR3 protein: CASSLAAGRGEKLFF
J gene: TRBJ1-4
clone size: NA
D gene: NA
V gene: TRBV7-8
CDR3 length: 15

CDR3 DNA: TGTGCCAGCAGCTCGGTAGAGGACAGTTTCCGCCTGAACTACGAGCAGTACTTC
CDR3 protein: CASSSVEDSFRLNYEQYF
J gene: TRBJ2-7
clone size: medium-sized
D gene: NA
V gene: TRBV5-6
CDR3 length: 18

CDR3 DNA: TGCAGCGTCCTCGAAGGGGCAGATACGCAGTATTTT
CDR3 protein: CSVLEGADTQYF
J gene: TRBJ2-3
clone size: NA
D gene: NA
V gene: TRBV29-1
CDR3 length: 12

CDR3 DNA: TGTGCCAGCAGACGAAGTAGTTCCAAAAACATTCAGTACTTC
CDR3 protein: CASRRSSSKNIQYF
J gene: TRBJ2-4
clone size: NA
D gene: NA
V gene: TRBV28
CDR3 length: 14

CDR3 DNA: TGTGCCAGCGGGAGACAGGGGCAGGTGGCTGGGGCCAACGTCCTGACTTTC
CDR3 protein: CASGRQGQVAGANVLTF
J gene: TRBJ2-6
clone size: few
D gene: TRBD1
V gene: TRBV7-9
CDR3 length: 17

CDR3 DNA: TGTGCCAGCAGCTTCAGAACAGATACGCAGTATTTT
CDR3 protein: CASSFRTDTQYF
J gene: TRBJ2-3
clone size: once
D gene: NA
V gene: TRBV7-2
CDR3 length: 12

CDR3 DNA: TGTGCCAGCAGCTTGGACAGGGATCAGCCCCAGCATTTT
CDR3 protein: CASSLDRDQPQHF
J gene: TRBJ1-5
clone size: NA
D gene: TRBD1
V gene: TRBV7-3
CDR3 length: 13

CDR3 DNA: TGTGCCAGCAGCCCGAGACTAGCGGGATTCACAGATACGCAGTATTTT
CDR3 protein: CASSPRLAGFTDTQYF
J gene: TRBJ2-3
clone size: NA
D gene: TRBD2
V gene: TRBV7-2
CDR3 length: 16

CDR3 DNA: TGTGCCACCAGCAGAGATCTGGGGTCAACTAATGAAAAACTGTTTTTT
CDR3 protein: CATSRDLGSTNEKLFF
J gene: TRBJ1-4
clone size: NA
D gene: NA
V gene: TRBV15
CDR3 length: 16

CDR3 DNA: TGTGCCTGGAGTGTACTGAGGGGACCTGAAGCCTTC
CDR3 protein: CAWSVLRGPEAF
J gene: TRBJ1-2
clone size: NA
D gene: NA
V gene: TRBV30
CDR3 length: 12

CDR3 DNA: TGTGCCATCAGTGATTTGGGGACAGGGGACGACGAGCAGTACTTC
CDR3 protein: CAISDLGTGDDEQYF
J gene: TRBJ2-7
clone size: NA
D gene: TRBD1
V gene: TRBV10-3
CDR3 length: 15

CDR3 DNA: TGTGCCAGCTGCAAAAACCGCCGGTCCTCACCCCTCCACTTT
CDR3 protein: CASCKNRRSSPLHF
J gene: TRBJ1-6
clone size: NA
D gene: NA
V gene: TRBV6-5
CDR3 length: 14

CDR3 DNA: TGTGCCAGCAGCTTAGTAGGCAGGGGGGATTCACCCCTCCACTTT
CDR3 protein: CASSLVGRGDSPLHF
J gene: TRBJ1-6
clone size: once
D gene: TRBD1
V gene: TRBV7-2
CDR3 length: 15

CDR3 DNA: TGTGCCACCAGCAGAGATGAGGGAGGGAATGAAAAACTGTTTTTT
CDR3 protein: CATSRDEGGNEKLFF
J gene: TRBJ1-4
clone size: NA
D gene: NA
V gene: TRBV15
CDR3 length: 15

CDR3 DNA: TGCAGCGTTGTCGGGGGGGCCACAGATACGCAGTATTTT
CDR3 protein: CSVVGGATDTQYF
J gene: TRBJ2-3
clone size: NA
D gene: TRBD2
V gene: TRBV29-1
CDR3 length: 13

CDR3 DNA: TGTGCCAGCTCACCCTTGGATTCTGGGGCCAACGTCCTGACTTTC
CDR3 protein: CASSPLDSGANVLTF
J gene: TRBJ2-6
clone size: NA
D gene: NA
V gene: TRBV18
CDR3 length: 15

CDR3 DNA: TGTGCCAGAAGCTCGGATGACAGGGAAAGGGAAAGGGTAGAGCACGATGAAGCTTTCTTT
CDR3 protein: CARSSDDRERERVEHDEAFF
J gene: TRBJ1-1
clone size: NA
D gene: NA
V gene: TRBV7-5
CDR3 length: 20

CDR3 DNA: TGTGCCAGCAGTGAACGCGACAGGGGGCCTCGAAACACCATATATTTT
CDR3 protein: CASSERDRGPRNTIYF
J gene: TRBJ1-3
clone size: NA
D gene: TRBD1
V gene: TRBV25-1
CDR3 length: 16

CDR3 DNA: TGTGCCATCAGGGGGGCGCTTCAAGAGACCCAGTACTTC
CDR3 protein: CAIRGALQETQYF
J gene: TRBJ2-5
clone size: NA
D gene: NA
V gene: TRBV10-3
CDR3 length: 13

CDR3 DNA: TGCAGCGTCATGACTAGTGGTTGGCTTGACACCGGGGAGCTGTTTTTT
CDR3 protein: CSVMTSGWLDTGELFF
J gene: TRBJ2-2
clone size: NA
D gene: NA
V gene: TRBV29-1
CDR3 length: 16

CDR3 DNA: TGTGCCAGCAGCTTAGCGACAGGGGACTATGGCTACACCTTC
CDR3 protein: CASSLATGDYGYTF
J gene: TRBJ1-2
clone size: medium-sized
D gene: TRBD1
V gene: TRBV7-2
CDR3 length: 14

CDR3 DNA: TGTGCCAGCAGAGAACAGTTCTATGGCTACACCTTC
CDR3 protein: CASREQFYGYTF
J gene: TRBJ1-2
clone size: NA
D gene: NA
V gene: TRBV6-1
CDR3 length: 12

CDR3 DNA: TGTGCCACCAGCAGAGTGGGGGGCGTGATGAACACTGAAGCTTTCTTT
CDR3 protein: CATSRVGGVMNTEAFF
J gene: TRBJ1-1
clone size: NA
D gene: NA
V gene: TRBV15
CDR3 length: 16

CDR3 DNA: TGTGCCAGCACCTCGGCCGCGATCCAAGAGACCCAGTACTTC
CDR3 protein: CASTSAAIQETQYF
J gene: TRBJ2-5
clone size: NA
D gene: NA
V gene: TRBV7-9
CDR3 length: 14